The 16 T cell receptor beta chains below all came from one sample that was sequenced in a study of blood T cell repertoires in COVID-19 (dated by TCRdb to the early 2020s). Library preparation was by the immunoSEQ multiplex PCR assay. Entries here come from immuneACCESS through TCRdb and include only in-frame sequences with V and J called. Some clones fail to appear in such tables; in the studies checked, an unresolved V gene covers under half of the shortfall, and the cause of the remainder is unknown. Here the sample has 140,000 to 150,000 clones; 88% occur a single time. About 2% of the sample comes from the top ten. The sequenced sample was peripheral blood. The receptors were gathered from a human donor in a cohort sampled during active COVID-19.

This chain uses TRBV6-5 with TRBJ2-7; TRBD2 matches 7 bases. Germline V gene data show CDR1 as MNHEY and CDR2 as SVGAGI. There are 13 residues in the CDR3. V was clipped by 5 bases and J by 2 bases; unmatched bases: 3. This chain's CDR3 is CASSMGTTYEQYF. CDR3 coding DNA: TGTGCCAGCAGTATGGGGACTACCTACGAGCAGTACTTC.

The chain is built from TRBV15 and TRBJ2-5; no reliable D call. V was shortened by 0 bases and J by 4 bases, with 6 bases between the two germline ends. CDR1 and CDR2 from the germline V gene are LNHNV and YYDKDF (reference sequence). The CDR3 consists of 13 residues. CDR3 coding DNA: TGTGCCACCAGCAGAGATGTTAGAGAGACCCAGTACTTC. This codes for CATSRDVRETQYF.

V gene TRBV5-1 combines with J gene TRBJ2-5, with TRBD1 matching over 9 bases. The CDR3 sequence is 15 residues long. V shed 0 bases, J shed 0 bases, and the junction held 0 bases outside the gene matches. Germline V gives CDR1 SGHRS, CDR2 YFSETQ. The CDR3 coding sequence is TGCGCCAGCAGCTTGGGGGACAGGGACCAAGAGACCCAGTACTTC. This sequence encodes CASSLGDRDQETQYF. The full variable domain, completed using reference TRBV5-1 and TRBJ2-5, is KAGVTQTPRYLIKTRGQQVTLSCSPISGHRSVSWYQQTPGQGLQFLFEYFSETQRNKGNFPGRFSGRQFSNSRSEMNVSTLELGDSALYLCASSLGDRDQETQYFGPGTRLLVL.

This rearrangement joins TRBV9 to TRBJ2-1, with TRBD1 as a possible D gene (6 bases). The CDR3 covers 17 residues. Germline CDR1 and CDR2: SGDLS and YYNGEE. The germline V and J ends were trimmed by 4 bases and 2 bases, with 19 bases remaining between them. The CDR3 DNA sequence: TGTGCCAGCAGCCTAGGGGCAGGGGCAGTCACCTACAATGAGCAGTTCTTC. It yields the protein CASSLGAGAVTYNEQFF.

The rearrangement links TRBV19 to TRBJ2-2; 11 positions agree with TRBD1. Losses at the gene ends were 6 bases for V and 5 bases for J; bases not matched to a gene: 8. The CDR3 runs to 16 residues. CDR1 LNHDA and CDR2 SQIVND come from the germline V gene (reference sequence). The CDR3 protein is CASSSGQGAGTGELFF. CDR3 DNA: TGTGCCAGTAGCTCCGGACAGGGGGCGGGGACCGGGGAGCTGTTTTTT.

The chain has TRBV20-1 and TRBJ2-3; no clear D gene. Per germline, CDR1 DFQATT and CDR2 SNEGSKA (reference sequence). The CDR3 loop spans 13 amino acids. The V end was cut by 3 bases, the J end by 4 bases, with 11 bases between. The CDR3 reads CSASPPWPDTQYF. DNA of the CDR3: TGCAGTGCTAGTCCACCTTGGCCAGATACGCAGTATTTT.

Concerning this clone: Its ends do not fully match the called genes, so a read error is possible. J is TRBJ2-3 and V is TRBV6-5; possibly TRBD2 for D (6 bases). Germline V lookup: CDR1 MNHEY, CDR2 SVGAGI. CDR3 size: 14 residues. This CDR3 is CAGGGRESTDTQYF. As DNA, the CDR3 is TGCGCCGGTGGGGGACGGGAGAGTACAGATACGCAGTATTTT.

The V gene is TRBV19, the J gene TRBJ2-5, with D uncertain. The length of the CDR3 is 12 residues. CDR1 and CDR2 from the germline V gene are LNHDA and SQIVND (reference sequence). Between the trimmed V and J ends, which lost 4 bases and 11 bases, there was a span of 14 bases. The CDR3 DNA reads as TGTGCCAGTAGTACCGCCTTATCGAGGCAGTACTTC. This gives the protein CASSTALSRQYF.

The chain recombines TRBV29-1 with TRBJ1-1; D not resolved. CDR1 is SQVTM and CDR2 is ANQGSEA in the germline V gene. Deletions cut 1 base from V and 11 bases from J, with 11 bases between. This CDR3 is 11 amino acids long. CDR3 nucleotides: TGCAGCGTTGAAGTGCCAACAGACGCTTTCTTT. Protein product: CSVEVPTDAFF.

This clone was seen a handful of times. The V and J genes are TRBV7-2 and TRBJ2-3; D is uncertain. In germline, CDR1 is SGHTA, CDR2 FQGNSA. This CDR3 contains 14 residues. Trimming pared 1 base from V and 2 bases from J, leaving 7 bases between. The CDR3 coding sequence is TGTGCCAGCAGCTTAGGTTACTTCACAGATACGCAGTATTTT. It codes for CASSLGYFTDTQYF.

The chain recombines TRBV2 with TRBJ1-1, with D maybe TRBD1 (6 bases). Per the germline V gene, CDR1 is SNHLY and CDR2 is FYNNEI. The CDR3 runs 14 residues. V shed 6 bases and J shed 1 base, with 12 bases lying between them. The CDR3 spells CASRPQGGNTEAFF. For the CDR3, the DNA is TGTGCCAGCAGGCCCCAAGGGGGGAACACTGAAGCTTTCTTT.

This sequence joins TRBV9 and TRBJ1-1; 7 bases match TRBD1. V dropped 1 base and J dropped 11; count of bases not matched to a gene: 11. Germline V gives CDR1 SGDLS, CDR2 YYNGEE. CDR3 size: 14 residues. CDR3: CASSVRDLQDRAFF. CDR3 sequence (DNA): TGTGCCAGCAGCGTAAGAGATCTACAGGACAGGGCTTTCTTT. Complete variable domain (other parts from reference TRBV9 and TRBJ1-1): DSGVTQTPKHLITATGQRVTLRCSPRSGDLSVYWYQQSLDQGLQFLIQYYNGEERAKGNILERFSAQQFPDLHSELNLSSLELGDSALYFCASSVRDLQDRAFFGQGTRLTVV.

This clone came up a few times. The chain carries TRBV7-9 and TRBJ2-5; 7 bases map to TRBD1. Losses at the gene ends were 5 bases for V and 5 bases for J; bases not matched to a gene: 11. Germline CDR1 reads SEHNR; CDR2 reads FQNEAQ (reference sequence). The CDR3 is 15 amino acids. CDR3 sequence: CASSPRQGIGETQYF. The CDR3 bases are TGTGCCAGCAGCCCACGACAGGGAATCGGGGAGACCCAGTACTTC.

This CDR3 is CASSITTDYGYTF. The CDR3, as DNA: TGTGCCAGTAGTATAACCACGGACTATGGCTACACCTTC. This sequence joins TRBV19 and TRBJ1-2; D gene unclear. CDR1 is LNHDA and CDR2 is SQIVND in the germline V gene (reference sequence). The CDR3 contains 13 residues. The V gene lost 2 bases and the J gene lost 3 bases, with 7 bases spanning the gap.

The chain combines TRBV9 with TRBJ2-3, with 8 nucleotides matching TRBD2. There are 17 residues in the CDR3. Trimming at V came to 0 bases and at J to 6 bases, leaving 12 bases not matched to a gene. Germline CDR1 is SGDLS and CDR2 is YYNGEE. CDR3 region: CASSVGGSAGVEDTQYF. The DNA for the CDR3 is TGTGCCAGCAGCGTAGGAGGGTCAGCGGGAGTGGAGGATACGCAGTATTTT. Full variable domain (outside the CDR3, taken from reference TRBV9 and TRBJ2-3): DSGVTQTPKHLITATGQRVTLRCSPRSGDLSVYWYQQSLDQGLQFLIQYYNGEERAKGNILERFSAQQFPDLHSELNLSSLELGDSALYFCASSVGGSAGVEDTQYFGPGTRLTVL.

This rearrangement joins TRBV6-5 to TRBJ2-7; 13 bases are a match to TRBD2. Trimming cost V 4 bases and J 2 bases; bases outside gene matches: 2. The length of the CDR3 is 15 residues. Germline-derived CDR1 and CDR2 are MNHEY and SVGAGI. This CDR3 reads CASSWTSGSPYEQYF. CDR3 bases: TGTGCCAGCAGTTGGACTAGCGGGAGTCCCTACGAGCAGTACTTC.